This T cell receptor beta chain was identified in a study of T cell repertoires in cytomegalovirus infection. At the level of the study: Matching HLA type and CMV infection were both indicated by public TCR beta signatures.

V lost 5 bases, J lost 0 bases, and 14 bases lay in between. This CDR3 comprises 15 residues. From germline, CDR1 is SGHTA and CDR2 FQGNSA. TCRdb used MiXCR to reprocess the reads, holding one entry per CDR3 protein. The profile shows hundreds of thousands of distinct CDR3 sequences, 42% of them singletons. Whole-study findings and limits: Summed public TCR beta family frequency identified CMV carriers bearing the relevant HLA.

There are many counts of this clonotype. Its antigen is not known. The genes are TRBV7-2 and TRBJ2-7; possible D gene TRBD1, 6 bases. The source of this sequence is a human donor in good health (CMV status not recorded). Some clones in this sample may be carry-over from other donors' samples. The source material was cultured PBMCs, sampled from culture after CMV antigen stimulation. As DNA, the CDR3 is TGTGCCAGCAGCCAGCAACAGGGAGCCTCCTACGAGCAGTACTTC. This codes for CASSQQQGASYEQYF.